This T cell receptor beta chain comes out of a study of T cell repertoires in cytomegalovirus infection. Findings and caveats of the study: Summed frequency of public TCR beta families distinguished CMV carriers with the relevant HLA.

TCRdb processed the reads anew with MiXCR; each CDR3 protein has one entry. The sample contains roughly 200,000 distinct CDR3 sequences, about a sixth of which appear only once. In this sample, this clonotype turned up a few times. Its antigen is currently unknown. An end of the junction does not agree with germline; a read error may underlie this. From germline, CDR1 is MNHEY and CDR2 SVGEGT. The CDR3 consists of 11 residues. The J gene is TRBJ2-1, the V gene TRBV6-2 or TRBV6-3, with 13 bases fitting TRBD2. Sequenced material: CD8+ T cells from PBMCs. The clonotype comes from a human donor in good health (CMV status not recorded). Some clones in this sample may be carry-over from other donors' samples. The DNA for the CDR3 is TGTGCCAGCAGTAACGGGACTAGCGGGGCCTTC. Translating it yields CASSNGTSGAF.